This paragraph covers one TCR beta chain sequence. The data were produced by immunoSEQ multiplex PCR, yet TCRdb's version contains in-frame clones alone and is incomplete. The table has approximately 220,000 clones, about 87% seen once. The data stem from a study of blood T cell repertoires in COVID-19. V shed 2 bases and J shed 4 bases, with 11 bases lying between them. The germline gives CDR1 KGHDR, CDR2 SFDVKD. This CDR3 has 15 residues. Sequencing input: peripheral blood. The J gene is TRBJ1-3, the V gene TRBV24-1, with a tentative D call TRBD1 (6 bases). The receptor comes from a man between 60 and 75 years old with acute or convalescent COVID-19. The CDR3 bases are TGTGCCACCAGTGATTCAGGACAGCGAGGAAACACCATATATTTT. This translates into CATSDSGQRGNTIYF.